The subject of this entry is one T cell receptor beta chain. V was clipped by 0 bases and J by 6 bases; unmatched bases: 1. Germline CDR1 and CDR2: MGHRA and YSYEKL. This CDR3 comprises 14 residues. In the source study's methods: Reference gene primer amplification yielded estimated nucleated cell counts. The assay was immunoSEQ multiplex PCR, and TCRdb's table has in-frame clones only and misses some. The V and J calls and clone size are taken from that table; D and trimming were inferred from the DNA. The sample carries some 20,000 clones, more than 80% recorded once. This sample is part of a study of blood T cell repertoires in COVID-19. Looking at the study overall: The United States, Italy and Spain were the sources of the acute and convalescent COVID-19 samples. Sources were T cells, B-cell-depleted T cells, or PBMCs; the material itself was cDNA or gDNA.

Sequenced input: peripheral blood. The source is a human donor in a cohort sampled during active COVID-19. The gene calls are TRBV4-1 and TRBJ1-5; 8 bases fit TRBD1. The DNA of the CDR3 is TGCGCCAGCAGCCAAGAAACAGGGGGTCAGCCCCAGCATTTT. Amino acids: CASSQETGGQPQHF.